Listed below are T cell receptor beta chains from one sample, sequenced in a study of blood T cell repertoires in COVID-19. Assay: immunoSEQ multiplex PCR; the TCRdb copy retains only in-frame clones and omits some. The sample carries around 270,000 clones, roughly 84% recorded once. Input material: peripheral blood. Receptor source: a woman between 40 and 55 years old who had recovered from COVID-19. Both conserved end residues are part of each CDR3. D genes are given only for firm matches. A row's size may be missing; if present it is once, few, many or a size class.

d_call,clone_size,v_call,j_call,cdr3_length,cdr3_aa,cdr3_nt
NA,NA,TRBV13,TRBJ1-1,13,CASSLGGGTEAFF,TGTGCCAGCAGCTTGGGGGGGGGCACTGAAGCTTTCTTT
NA,NA,TRBV3-1/TRBV3-2,TRBJ2-3,17,CASSPLIMGGTTDTQYF,TGTGCCAGCAGCCCCCTAATAATGGGGGGTACCACAGATACGCAGTATTTT
TRBD1,NA,TRBV28,TRBJ2-7,16,CASSFRDRVWSYEQYF,TGTGCCAGCAGTTTCCGGGACAGGGTCTGGTCCTACGAGCAGTACTTC
NA,once,TRBV7-6,TRBJ1-1,15,CASSLATEMNTEAFF,TGTGCCAGCAGCTTAGCGACAGAAATGAACACTGAAGCTTTCTTT
TRBD1,NA,TRBV6-1,TRBJ2-5,15,CASQFGQGARETQYF,TGTGCCAGCCAATTCGGACAGGGGGCCCGAGAGACCCAGTACTTC
NA,NA,TRBV18,TRBJ2-5,13,CASSPQGQETQYF,TGTGCCAGCTCACCGCAGGGTCAAGAGACCCAGTACTTC
NA,NA,TRBV7-3,TRBJ2-6,17,CASSLNPGHSGANVLTF,TGTGCCAGCAGCTTAAACCCCGGACACTCTGGGGCCAACGTCCTGACTTTC
NA,once,TRBV25-1,TRBJ1-2,14,CASSEYSGTGGYTF,TGTGCCAGCAGTGAATATTCCGGGACTGGAGGCTACACCTTC
TRBD1,NA,TRBV3-1/TRBV3-2,TRBJ2-7,14,CASSPGQGRDEQYF,TGTGCCAGCAGCCCCGGACAGGGGAGAGACGAGCAGTACTTC
TRBD1,NA,TRBV5-1,TRBJ1-6,16,CASSLEGQGYNSPLHF,TGCGCCAGCAGCTTAGAGGGACAGGGCTATAATTCACCCCTCCACTTT
NA,NA,TRBV7-2,TRBJ1-6,13,CASNHFRDSPLHF,TGTGCCAGCAACCACTTCAGGGATTCACCCCTCCACTTT
NA,once,TRBV7-6,TRBJ2-2,14,CASSRDTNTGELFF,TGTGCCAGCAGCCGGGACACCAACACCGGGGAGCTGTTTTTT
NA,NA,TRBV15,TRBJ1-5,13,CATSRARGQPQHF,TGTGCCACCAGCAGGGCCCGGGGGCAGCCCCAGCATTTT
TRBD1,NA,TRBV10-3,TRBJ1-2,14,CAISDSGGGYGYTF,TGTGCCATCAGTGACTCAGGGGGCGGCTATGGCTACACCTTC
NA,NA,TRBV2,TRBJ2-1,14,CASSDTSSYNEQFF,TGTGCCAGCAGTGACACAAGCTCCTACAATGAGCAGTTCTTC
TRBD1,once,TRBV19,TRBJ2-7,12,CASRTGGGEQYF,TGTGCCAGTAGAACAGGGGGAGGAGAGCAGTACTTC
NA,NA,TRBV7-9,TRBJ1-5,14,CASSFGPLNQPQHF,TGTGCCAGCAGCTTTGGGCCCTTAAATCAGCCCCAGCATTTT
NA,NA,TRBV27,TRBJ2-5,13,CASSPRVQETQYF,TGTGCCAGCAGTCCTAGAGTACAAGAGACCCAGTACTTC
NA,NA,TRBV28,TRBJ1-2,14,CASRREGLVYGYTF,TGTGCCAGCCGGAGGGAGGGGCTGGTCTATGGCTACACCTTC
NA,NA,TRBV3-1/TRBV3-2,TRBJ2-7,15,CASTPRGGGSYEQYF,TGTGCCAGCACCCCCAGGGGAGGGGGCTCCTACGAGCAGTACTTC
TRBD2,NA,TRBV18,TRBJ2-1,16,CASSPPSGGFYNEQFF,TGTGCCAGCTCACCACCCAGCGGGGGGTTCTACAATGAGCAGTTCTTC
TRBD1,NA,TRBV19,TRBJ1-5,14,CASSRTGFGQPQHF,TGTGCCAGTAGTAGGACAGGGTTTGGTCAGCCCCAGCATTTT
NA,NA,TRBV6-1,TRBJ1-4,16,CASSEGVLLTNEKLFF,TGTGCCAGCAGTGAAGGCGTCTTGTTGACTAATGAAAAACTGTTTTTT
NA,NA,TRBV7-2,TRBJ2-7,14,CASGAGPENYEQYF,TGTGCCAGCGGAGCGGGCCCCGAGAACTACGAGCAGTACTTC
TRBD1,few,TRBV6-5,TRBJ1-5,15,CASIISTGSNQPQHF,TGTGCCAGCATTATATCGACAGGGAGTAATCAGCCCCAGCATTTT
NA,NA,TRBV16,TRBJ1-2,17,CASSPREGDRANYGYTF,TGTGCCAGCAGCCCCAGAGAGGGGGACCGAGCTAACTATGGCTACACCTTC
NA,few,TRBV18,TRBJ1-1,13,CASSPGLNTEAFF,TGTGCCAGCTCACCAGGGCTGAACACTGAAGCTTTCTTT
NA,NA,TRBV19,TRBJ2-5,15,CASSIGPSLGETQYF,TGTGCCAGTAGTATAGGTCCTTCTCTCGGGGAGACCCAGTACTTC
NA,NA,TRBV7-9,TRBJ2-7,13,CASSKGSNYEQYF,TGTGCCAGCAGCAAAGGCAGTAACTACGAGCAGTACTTC
NA,NA,TRBV6-5,TRBJ1-2,13,CASSPDTNYGYTF,TGTGCCAGCAGTCCTGATACAAACTATGGCTACACCTTC
NA,NA,TRBV30,TRBJ2-3,11,CAWRIPGSQYF,TGTGCCTGGAGAATCCCAGGGTCGCAGTATTTT
NA,NA,TRBV5-1,TRBJ2-5,14,CASSFSGIGETQYF,TGCGCCAGCAGCTTTTCAGGGATAGGGGAGACCCAGTACTTC
TRBD2,NA,TRBV6-5,TRBJ2-3,16,CASSYRGGWGTDTQYF,TGTGCCAGCAGTTACCGGGGGGGCTGGGGAACAGATACGCAGTATTTT